Following are 18 T cell receptor beta chains from one sample sequenced in a study of breast tumors, draining lymph nodes, adjacent tissues. TCRdb passed the multiplex PCR reads through MiXCR, listing each CDR3 protein once. The sample has 66,000 or so distinct CDR3 sequences, over 40% seen once. Sequenced input: breast tumor tissue. The source is a female donor with breast cancer. Some clones in this sample may be carry-over from other donors' samples.

The chain recombines TRBV10-3 with TRBJ2-5; 8 bases are shared with TRBD1. The CDR3 extends over 15 amino acids. Germline CDR1 and CDR2: ENHRY and SYGVKD. With V trimmed by 11 bases and J by 2 bases, 13 bases remained unmatched. CDR3 residues: CAVGESTGAQETQYF. DNA for the CDR3: TGTGCCGTCGGTGAGTCGACAGGGGCACAAGAGACCCAGTACTTC.

The count of this clonotype is one. Because it lacks the conserved phenylalanine or tryptophan at the end, this CDR3 is likely a read error. The DNA is left out, because the CDR3 cannot be placed on it with certainty; the CDR3 is given as TCRdb lists it. This chain uses TRBV5-1 with TRBJ2-7; TRBD1, the table's D call, was not compared with the DNA. Both ends counted, the CDR3 spans 16 residues. CDR1 is SGHRS and CDR2 is YFSETQ in the germline V gene. The CDR3 spells CASSFFPEAGAGEQCL.

This clonotype has just a few counts. This chain uses TRBV12-3 or TRBV12-4 with TRBJ1-2; 8 bases are shared with TRBD1. V shed 4 bases, J shed 4 bases, and the junction held 5 bases outside the gene matches. There are 14 residues in the CDR3. This CDR3 reads CASSSQGVSYGYTF. The CDR3 coding sequence is TGTGCCAGCAGTTCACAGGGGGTGAGCTATGGCTACACCTTC.

The sample holds one count of this clonotype. V and J are TRBV20-1 and TRBJ1-6; TRBD1 might be the D (5 bases). V was cut by 3 bases and J by 8 bases, with 14 bases left in between. This CDR3 spans 14 amino acids. Germline CDR1 DFQATT, CDR2 SNEGSKA (reference sequence). The CDR3 sequence is CSASQGTRDSPLHF. The CDR3 DNA reads as TGCAGTGCTAGTCAAGGGACCAGAGATTCACCCCTCCACTTT.

This chain uses TRBV6-1 with TRBJ1-5, with D hard to call. Per the germline V gene, CDR1 is MNHNS and CDR2 is SASEGT. This CDR3 spans 12 amino acids. V was cut by 7 bases and J by 4 bases, with 8 bases left in between. DNA for the CDR3: TGTGCCAGCATGAACAGTAATCAGCCCCAGCATTTT. Translated, it gives CASMNSNQPQHF.

This sequence joins TRBV10-3 and TRBJ2-1, with 7 bases that match TRBD2. Germline V CDR1 and CDR2: ENHRY, SYGVKD. The CDR3 is 14 amino acids. V was pared by 4 bases and J by 2 bases, with 2 bases of the junction left unmatched. The CDR3 DNA reads as TGTGCCATCAGTGCTGCGGGGGCCTACAATGAGCAGTTCTTC. This translates into CAISAAGAYNEQFF.

At least ten counts were recorded for this clonotype. The chain employs TRBV20-1 and TRBJ2-3; 7 positions match TRBD2. CDR1 and CDR2 from the germline V gene are DFQATT and SNEGSKA (reference sequence). V was clipped by 3 bases and J by 1 base; unmatched bases: 4. The CDR3 has 14 residues. Here the CDR3 reads CSASLAGGTDTQYF. The DNA for the CDR3 is TGCAGTGCTAGTTTGGCGGGGGGCACAGATACGCAGTATTTT.

This clonotype was seen a single time. V is TRBV20-1 and J is TRBJ2-2, with D perhaps matching TRBD1 (6 bases). The CDR3 contains 14 residues. In germline, CDR1 is DFQATT, CDR2 SNEGSKA (reference sequence). V lost 4 bases to trimming and J lost 4 bases, with 13 bases between them. CDR3 region: CSAKRDTSTGELFF. CDR3 in DNA: TGCAGTGCTAAGAGGGACACGAGCACCGGGGAGCTGTTTTTT.

This clonotype appeared many times. V and J are TRBV19 and TRBJ2-3; 9 bases agree with TRBD2. J lost 1 base, V lost 6 bases, and 2 bases had no gene match. The CDR3 is made up of 14 amino acids. From germline, CDR1 is LNHDA and CDR2 SQIVND (reference sequence). CDR3 loop: CASRASGGTDTQYF. CDR3 sequence (DNA): TGTGCCAGTAGAGCTAGCGGGGGCACAGATACGCAGTATTTT. The full variable domain, rest sourced from reference TRBV19 and TRBJ2-3, is DGGITQSPKYLFRKEGQNVTLSCEQNLNHDAMYWYRQDPGQGLRLIYYSQIVNDFQKGDIAEGYSVSREKKESFPLTVTSAQKNPTAFYLCASRASGGTDTQYFGPGTRLTVL.

This clonotype was recorded at least ten times. One base away lies a much larger clone, so this may be a sequencing read error. The chain recombines TRBV7-9 with TRBJ1-2; D may be TRBD1 (5 bases). The CDR3 sequence is 15 residues long. The V gene's germline CDR1 is SEHNR and CDR2 FQNEAQ (reference sequence). CDR3 nucleotide sequence: TGTGCCAGCAGCTTGGGGGGGAACCCGATTCGTGGCTACCCCTTC. This sequence encodes CASSLGGNPIRGYPF.

This chain connects TRBV4-1 to TRBJ2-7; D remains unclear. The germline V gene encodes CDR1 MGHRA and CDR2 YSYEKL. The V gene lost 5 bases and the J gene lost 2 bases, with 13 bases spanning the gap. This CDR3 comprises 14 residues. CDR3 nucleotides: TGCGCCAGCAGCACTGCCCGTAGTCCCTACGAGCAGTACTTC. Encoded protein: CASSTARSPYEQYF.

Concerning this clonotype: This could be a read error, since a much larger clone is one nucleotide away. The CDR3 protein is CASRPTGGIGDTQYF. The CDR3 nucleotides are TGTGCCAGCAGACCGACAGGGGGAATAGGAGATACGCAGTATTTT. The chain joins TRBV5-6 to TRBJ2-3; 9 bases map to TRBD1. V was pared by 5 bases and J by 5 bases, with 9 bases of the junction left unmatched. CDR1 and CDR2 (germline): SGHDT, YYEEEE. This CDR3 has 15 residues.

This clonotype is a singleton in its sample. The rearrangement links TRBV12-3 or TRBV12-4 to TRBJ1-2; 10 nucleotides agree with TRBD1. The CDR3 sequence is 15 residues long. Unmatched junction bases numbered 10, after V lost 5 bases and J lost 7 bases. The CDR3 reads CASSATPGTGVGYTF. CDR3 sequence (DNA): TGTGCCAGCAGTGCCACCCCCGGGACAGGGGTTGGCTACACCTTC.

This clonotype occurred a few times. CDR3 amino acids: CASSHPIPGANVLTF. CDR3 in DNA: TGTGCCAGCAGCCATCCAATTCCTGGGGCCAACGTCCTGACTTTC. The chain employs TRBV7-3 and TRBJ2-6; D gene uncertain. The CDR3 runs to 15 residues. Germline V lookup: CDR1 SGHTA, CDR2 FQGTGA. V lost 5 bases to trimming and J lost 2 bases, with 10 bases between them.

This clonotype was counted ten times or more. The V and J genes are TRBV28 and TRBJ2-5; D is possibly TRBD1 or TRBD2 (5 bases each). Trimming shortened V by 8 bases and J by 0 bases, and 13 bases separated the two germline ends. The CDR3 is 14 residues long. Looked up from germline, CDR1 is MDHEN and CDR2 is SYDVKM. CDR3 in amino acids: CASYSGRNQETQYF. The CDR3 coding sequence is TGTGCCAGCTATTCGGGGCGGAACCAAGAGACCCAGTACTTC.

This clonotype came up once. The chain is built from TRBV4-1 and TRBJ2-5, with 9 bases that match TRBD1. The CDR3 consists of 17 residues. Germline V lookup: CDR1 MGHRA, CDR2 YSYEKL. V shed 2 bases, J shed 5 bases, and the junction held 12 bases outside the gene matches. CDR3 sequence: CASSQTRQGGAGETQYF. DNA of the CDR3: TGCGCCAGCAGCCAAACGCGACAGGGGGGGGCCGGGGAGACCCAGTACTTC.

This clonotype was found once. With a much larger clone just one base away, this may be a read error. The V call is TRBV6-2 or TRBV6-3, the J call TRBJ2-2, with TRBD2 matching 7 bases. This CDR3 is built from 15 residues. Germline CDR1 reads MNHEY; CDR2 reads SVGEGT. J lost 9 bases, V lost 7 bases, and 14 bases had no gene match. Here the CDR3 reads CASTNGGFVTWELFF. The CDR3 nucleotides read TGTGCCAGCACTAACGGGGGGTTCGTGACCTGGGAGCTGTTTTTT.

This clonotype appeared many times. The chain links TRBV7-2 to TRBJ1-2, with D uncertain. Between the trimmed V and J ends, which lost 5 bases and 0 bases, there was a span of 13 bases. The V gene's germline CDR1 is SGHTA and CDR2 FQGNSA. The CDR3 consists of 15 residues. The CDR3 protein is CASSPADLANYGYTF. CDR3 DNA sequence: TGTGCCAGCAGCCCGGCGGACCTAGCTAACTATGGCTACACCTTC. Variable domain in full (rest from reference TRBV7-2 and TRBJ1-2): GAGVSQSPSNKVTEKGKDVELRCDPISGHTALYWYRQSLGQGLEFLIYFQGNSAPDKSGLPSDRFSAERTGGSVSTLTIQRTQQEDSAVYLCASSPADLANYGYTFGSGTRLTVV.